This TCR beta chain was found in a study of shared clonotypes between healthy human individuals. TCRdb's table, derived via immunoSEQ multiplex PCR, lists solely in-frame clones and lacks some. Of over 1.4 million clones in the sample, roughly 96% were seen once. Germline loops: CDR1 DFQATT, CDR2 SNEGSKA (reference sequence). This CDR3 region has 9 residues. Sequencing used naive CD4+ T cells sorted from blood. Subset meaning: CD45RA+ positively selected. J is TRBJ2-7 and V is TRBV20-1; D gene ambiguous. This clonotype was sampled from a man aged 30 to 39 in good health. The DNA of the CDR3 is TGCACTGCAACCTACGAGCAGTACTTC. Its translation: CTATYEQYF.